Shown below are 8 T cell receptor beta chains from a single sample sequenced in a study of CD8+ T cells in alopecia areata. Sequencing templates came from extracted RNA that was reverse transcribed into cDNA. TCRdb's table, derived via immunoSEQ multiplex PCR, lists solely in-frame clones and lacks some. The sample contains around 120,000 clones, around 48% of which appear only once. Sequenced: NKG2D-low CD8+ T cells sorted from blood. These receptors all stem from a human donor with alopecia areata.

This clone was counted between two and nine times. The chain is built from TRBV29-1 and TRBJ2-1; D might be TRBD2 (6 bases). CDR1 and CDR2 (germline): SQVTM, ANQGSEA. The CDR3 is 13 residues long. The V gene lost 7 bases and the J gene lost 0 bases, with 10 bases spanning the gap. This CDR3 reads CSAGAGSYNEQFF. CDR3 bases: TGCAGCGCAGGAGCGGGCTCCTACAATGAGCAGTTCTTC.

The chain couples TRBV30 to TRBJ2-7; D call uncertain. The CDR3 length is 14 residues. With 0 bases removed from V and 3 bases from J, the gap between germline ends came to 12 bases. Per germline, CDR1 GTSNPN and CDR2 SVGIG (reference sequence). This CDR3 is CAWSVPLGSYEQYF. The DNA of the CDR3 is TGTGCCTGGAGTGTACCTTTAGGCAGCTACGAGCAGTACTTC. Filled out from reference TRBV30 and TRBJ2-7, the complete variable domain reads SQTIHQWPATLVQPVGSPLSLECTVEGTSNPNLYWYRQAAGRGLQLLFYSVGIGQISSEVPQNLSASRPQDRQFILSSKKLLLSDSGFYLCAWSVPLGSYEQYFGPGTRLTVT.

This clone was picked up a small number of times. The chain is built from TRBV14 and TRBJ2-5, with a possible D match to TRBD1 (5 bases). The ends were cut back, 4 bases at V and 3 bases at J, with 9 bases in the middle. The CDR3 loop spans 13 amino acids. Germline loops: CDR1 SGHDN, CDR2 FVKESK. CDR3 DNA: TGTGCCAGCAGCCCCGACAGCGAAGAGACCCAGTACTTC. Translated: CASSPDSEETQYF.

This clone was detected only a few times. V gene TRBV29-1 combines with J gene TRBJ1-1; 7 bases are shared with TRBD1. V shed 0 bases and J 11 bases; nucleotides not matched to a gene: 9. From germline, CDR1 is SQVTM and CDR2 ANQGSEA. CDR3 size: 13 residues. The CDR3 DNA reads as TGCAGCGTTGAAGATACAACAGGGGACCGCGCTTTCTTT. It is translated as CSVEDTTGDRAFF.

This clone was seen a few times. The gene calls are TRBV29-1 and TRBJ2-1; 8 nucleotides match TRBD2. Germline V gene sequence: CDR1 SQVTM, CDR2 ANQGSEA. Trimming at V came to 7 bases and at J to 0 bases, leaving 2 bases not matched to a gene. CDR3 length equals 13 residues. The CDR3 region is CSDTSGSYNEQFF. The CDR3 DNA reads TGCAGCGATACTAGCGGCTCCTACAATGAGCAGTTCTTC.

This clone was seen a single time. The J gene is TRBJ1-6, the V gene TRBV5-1, with D unclear. V lost 2 bases to trimming and J lost 0 bases, with 0 bases between them. The CDR3 extends over 13 amino acids. From germline, CDR1 is SGHRS and CDR2 YFSETQ. DNA of the CDR3: TGCGCCAGCAGCTTCTCCTATAATTCACCCCTCCACTTT. This codes for CASSFSYNSPLHF.

This clone has just a few counts. This chain uses TRBV7-2 with TRBJ2-5, with 10 nucleotides matching TRBD1. The length of the CDR3 is 15 residues. CDR1 is SGHTA, CDR2 FQGNSA, per germline. After removal of 3 bases from V and 0 bases from J, the junction contained 1 base not matched to a gene. As DNA, the CDR3 is TGTGCCAGCAGCTTGGGACAGGGGTACCAAGAGACCCAGTACTTC. Its protein product is CASSLGQGYQETQYF.

This chain links TRBV5-6 with TRBJ2-1; 8 positions match TRBD1. V dropped 4 bases and J dropped 7; count of bases not matched to a gene: 1. This CDR3 is 12 amino acids long. Germline values: CDR1 SGHDT, CDR2 YYEEEE. CDR3 in amino acids: CASSGQGNEQFF. As DNA, the CDR3 is TGTGCCAGCAGCGGACAGGGTAATGAGCAGTTCTTC.